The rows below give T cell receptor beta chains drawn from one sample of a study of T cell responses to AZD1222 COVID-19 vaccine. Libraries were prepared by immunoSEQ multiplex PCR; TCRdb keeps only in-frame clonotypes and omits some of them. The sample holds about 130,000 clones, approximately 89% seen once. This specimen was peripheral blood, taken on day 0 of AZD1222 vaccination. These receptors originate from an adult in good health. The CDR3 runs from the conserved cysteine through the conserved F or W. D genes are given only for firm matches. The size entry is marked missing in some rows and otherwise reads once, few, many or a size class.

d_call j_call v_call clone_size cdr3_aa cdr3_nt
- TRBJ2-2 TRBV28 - CASRISQGNTGELFF TGTGCCAGCAGGATTTCGCAGGGGAACACCGGGGAGCTGTTTTTT
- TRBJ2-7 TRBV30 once CAWGRVGIGEQYF TGTGCCTGGGGGCGGGTGGGGATCGGCGAGCAGTACTTC
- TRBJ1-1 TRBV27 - CASSYTGSTEAFF TGTGCCAGCAGCTACACAGGGAGCACTGAAGCTTTCTTT
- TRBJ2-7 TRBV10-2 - CASGDDGEQYF TGCGCCAGCGGGGATGACGGCGAGCAGTACTTC
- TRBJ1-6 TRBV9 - CASSVGRRVTGGSPLHF TGTGCCAGCAGCGTGGGGAGAAGGGTTACGGGAGGGTCACCCCTCCACTTT
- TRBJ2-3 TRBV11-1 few CASSFGIYTDTQYF TGTGCCAGCAGCTTCGGCATCTACACAGATACGCAGTATTTT
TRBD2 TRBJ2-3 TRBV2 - CASSLTSGGFSDTQYF TGTGCCAGCAGTTTGACTAGCGGGGGTTTTTCGGATACGCAGTATTTT
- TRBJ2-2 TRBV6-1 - CASSELLTTGELFF TGTGCCAGCAGTGAATTATTGACCACCGGGGAGCTGTTTTTT
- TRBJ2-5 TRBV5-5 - CASSLLPLRETQYF TGTGCCAGCAGCTTGTTACCCCTCAGGGAGACCCAGTACTTC
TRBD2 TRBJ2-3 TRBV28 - CASSLLGLAGDGTDTQYF TGTGCCAGCAGTTTATTGGGACTAGCGGGAGATGGGACAGATACGCAGTATTTT
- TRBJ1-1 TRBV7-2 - CASSLATLPNTEAFF TGTGCCAGCAGCTTAGCGACTCTTCCGAACACTGAAGCTTTCTTT
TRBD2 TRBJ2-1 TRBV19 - CASSMGTRGVNEQFF TGTGCCAGTAGTATGGGGACTAGGGGGGTCAATGAGCAGTTCTTC
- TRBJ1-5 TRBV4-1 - CASSRVRGNQPQHF TGCGCCAGCAGTCGAGTGAGGGGCAATCAGCCCCAGCATTTT
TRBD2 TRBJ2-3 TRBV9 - CASSVGVAGGTDTQYF TGTGCCAGCAGCGTAGGGGTAGCGGGAGGAACAGATACGCAGTATTTT
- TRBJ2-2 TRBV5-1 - CASSLAGSPGELFF TGCGCCAGCAGCTTGGCCGGGAGCCCCGGGGAGCTGTTTTTT
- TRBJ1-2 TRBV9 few CASSVGGTLNYGYTF TGTGCCAGCAGCGTAGGTGGGACACTTAACTATGGCTACACCTTC
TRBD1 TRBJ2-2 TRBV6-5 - CASSYPAGGRTGELFF TGTGCCAGCAGTTACCCGGCAGGGGGTCGCACCGGGGAGCTGTTTTTT
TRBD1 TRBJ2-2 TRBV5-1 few CASSLQGVDGELFF TGCGCCAGCAGCCTACAGGGGGTGGACGGGGAGCTGTTTTTT
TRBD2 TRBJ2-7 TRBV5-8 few CASSLAGGPFEQYF TGTGCCAGCAGCTTGGCGGGAGGCCCCTTTGAGCAGTACTTC
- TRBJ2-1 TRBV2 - CASSDFGREQFF TGTGCCAGCAGTGATTTTGGCAGGGAGCAGTTCTTC
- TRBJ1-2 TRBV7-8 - CASSPAGNGYTF TGTGCCAGCAGCCCTGCCGGGAATGGCTACACCTTC
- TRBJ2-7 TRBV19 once CASSIRLGVAEQYF TGTGCCAGTAGTATTAGACTAGGTGTCGCCGAGCAGTACTTC
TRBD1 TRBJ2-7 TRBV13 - CASSSRDRVPYEQYF TGTGCCAGCAGCTCTCGGGACAGGGTACCTTACGAGCAGTACTTC
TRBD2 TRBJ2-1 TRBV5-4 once CASSGGTSNRVRSYNEQFF TGTGCCAGCAGCGGAGGGACTAGTAACCGAGTGCGCTCCTACAATGAGCAGTTCTTC
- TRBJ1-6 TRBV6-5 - CASSYIGRFSPLHF TGTGCCAGCAGTTACATTGGACGCTTTTCACCCCTCCACTTT
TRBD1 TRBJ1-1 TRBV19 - CASSTRQGVVIAEAFF TGTGCCAGTAGTACTCGACAGGGGGTAGTGATCGCTGAAGCTTTCTTT
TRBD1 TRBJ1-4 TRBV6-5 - CASSYGRGLHEKLFF TGTGCCAGCAGTTACGGGAGGGGGCTTCATGAAAAACTGTTTTTT
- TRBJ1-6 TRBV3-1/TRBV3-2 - CASSQGRTNSPLHF TGTGCCAGCAGCCAGGGACGGACTAATTCACCCCTCCACTTT
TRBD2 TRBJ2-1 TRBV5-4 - CASSLPGGRFYNEQFF TGTGCCAGCAGCCTCCCCGGCGGGAGGTTCTACAATGAGCAGTTCTTC
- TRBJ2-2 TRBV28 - CASSSGGADTGELFF TGTGCCAGCAGTTCCGGTGGGGCTGACACCGGGGAGCTGTTTTTT
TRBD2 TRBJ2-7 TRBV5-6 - CASSGGTSYEQYF TGTGCCAGCAGCGGCGGGACTAGCTACGAGCAGTACTTC
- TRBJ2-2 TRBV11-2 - CASSFPAGELFF TGTGCCAGCAGCTTTCCAGCCGGGGAGCTGTTTTTT
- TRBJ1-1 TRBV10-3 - CAISEEFITEAFF TGTGCCATCAGTGAAGAGTTTATCACTGAAGCTTTCTTT
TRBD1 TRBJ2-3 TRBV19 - CASSLRTGGLADTQYF TGTGCCAGTAGTCTCAGGACAGGGGGCTTGGCAGATACGCAGTATTTT
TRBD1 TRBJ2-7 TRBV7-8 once CASSFTSDRGEQYF TGTGCCAGCAGCTTCACTTCAGACAGGGGCGAGCAGTACTTC
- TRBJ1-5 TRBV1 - CTSSQDGQVSNQPQHF TGCACCAGCAGCCAAGACGGCCAGGTCAGCAATCAGCCCCAGCATTTT
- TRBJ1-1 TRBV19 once CASSQGGGTEAFF TGTGCCAGTAGTCAAGGGGGGGGTACTGAAGCTTTCTTT
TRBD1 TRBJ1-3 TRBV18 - CASSPLPGQGTPISGNTIYF TGTGCCAGCTCACCACTCCCGGGACAGGGGACACCAATCTCTGGAAACACCATATATTTT
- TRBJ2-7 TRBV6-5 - CASSYYEQYF TGTGCCAGCAGTTACTACGAGCAGTACTTC
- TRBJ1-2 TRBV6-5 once CASSYGLGHGYTF TGTGCCAGCAGTTACGGGCTCGGTCATGGCTACACCTTC
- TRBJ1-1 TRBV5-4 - CASSHPGGENTEAFF TGTGCCAGCAGCCATCCCGGGGGGGAGAACACTGAAGCTTTCTTT
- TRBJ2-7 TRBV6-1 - CASSEDGYEQYF TGTGCCAGCAGTGAAGACGGTTACGAGCAGTACTTC
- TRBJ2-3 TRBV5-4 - CASSLVGTEDTDTQYF TGTGCCAGCAGCTTGGTCGGCACCGAAGACACAGATACGCAGTATTTT
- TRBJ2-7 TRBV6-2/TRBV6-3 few CASSYNPGFEQYF TGTGCCAGCAGTTATAACCCCGGTTTCGAGCAGTACTTC
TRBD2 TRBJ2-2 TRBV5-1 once CASRPGTSLTGELFF TGCGCCAGCAGGCCCGGGACTAGTCTCACCGGGGAGCTGTTTTTT
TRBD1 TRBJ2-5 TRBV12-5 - CASGLGGLQETQYF TGTGCTAGTGGTTTAGGGGGCCTCCAAGAGACCCAGTACTTC
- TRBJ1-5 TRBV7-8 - CASSPGTYGNQPQHF TGTGCCAGCAGCCCTGGGACATACGGCAATCAGCCCCAGCATTTT
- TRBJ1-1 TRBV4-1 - CASSPQGTEAFF TGCGCCAGCAGCCCTCAGGGAACTGAAGCTTTCTTT
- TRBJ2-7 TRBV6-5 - CASSTDSEGDYEQYF TGTGCCAGCAGTACTGACTCTGAGGGAGACTACGAGCAGTACTTC
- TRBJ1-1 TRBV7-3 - CASSLNSNTEAFF TGTGCCAGCAGCTTAAACAGTAACACTGAAGCTTTCTTT
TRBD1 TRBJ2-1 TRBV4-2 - CASSQDGTGLNEQFF TGTGCCAGCAGCCAAGATGGGACAGGGCTAAATGAGCAGTTCTTC
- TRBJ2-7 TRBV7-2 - CASSLEPGGSYEQYF TGTGCCAGCAGCCTGGAACCCGGGGGCTCCTACGAGCAGTACTTC
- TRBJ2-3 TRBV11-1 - CASSLAPGYADTQYF TGTGCCAGCAGCTTAGCGCCAGGGTATGCAGATACGCAGTATTTT